These 11 T cell receptor beta chains were sequenced from one sample in a study of T-cell reconstitution after alpha-beta-depleted transplantation in children. Study-level results: Several hundred expanded graft clones reportedly were the source of alpha-beta T cells about two months after transplant.

Preparation of the TCRbeta library was carried out with unique molecular identifiers. TCRdb re-called the PCR reads with MiXCR, one entry per CDR3 protein. The sample has around 30,000 distinct CDR3 sequences, 5.5% to 8% seen once; the top ten hold under 30%. What these receptors recognize is not known. Here the sequenced sample was peripheral blood, taken 60 days after TCRalphabeta/CD19-depleted stem cell transplant. The source is a child less than two years old who had a stem cell transplant for acute myeloid leukemia, so the T cells may come from the graft donor.

This clonotype was found many times. The germline gene is not matched at one end of the junction; a read error may be the cause. The rearrangement links TRBV7-7 to TRBJ2-7; D is unresolved. Germline CDR1 reads SSHAT; CDR2 reads FNYEAQ (reference sequence). The CDR3 length is 15 residues. CDR3 nucleotides: TGTGCTAGCAGCTTAGGACCCCACACCTCCTACGAGCAGTACTTC. Translated: CASSLGPHTSYEQYF.

This clonotype was counted ten times or more. The rearrangement joins TRBV7-9 to TRBJ2-7, with 7 bases identical to TRBD2. The J segment lost 6 bases and the V segment lost 5 bases, leaving 10 bases of the junction unmatched. Germline V gene sequence: CDR1 SEHNR, CDR2 FQNEAQ (reference sequence). The CDR3 has 14 amino acids. The CDR3 sequence is CASSRLLGGGEQYF. The CDR3 DNA is TGTGCCAGCAGCCGGCTGTTGGGCGGGGGCGAGCAGTACTTC.

The sample holds many counts of this clonotype. This chain joins TRBV4-3 and TRBJ2-1; 12 positions match TRBD2. Germline V gene lookup returns CDR1 LGHNA and CDR2 YSLEER. This CDR3 is built from 16 residues. The J segment lost 3 bases and the V segment lost 10 bases, leaving 10 bases of the junction unmatched. This chain's CDR3 is CATGTSGSSGYNEQFF. In DNA, the CDR3 is TGCGCCACCGGGACTAGCGGGTCCTCGGGCTACAATGAGCAGTTCTTC.

This clonotype has a count of ten or more. This rearrangement joins TRBV7-9 to TRBJ2-1, with D perhaps TRBD2 (7 bases). Trimming removed 3 bases from V and 2 bases from J, with 11 bases in between. Germline CDR1 SEHNR, CDR2 FQNEAQ (reference sequence). CDR3 length equals 15 residues. The CDR3 nucleotides read TGTGCCAGCAGCTTGACGGGGGGCCCCTACAATGAGCAGTTCTTC. Protein: CASSLTGGPYNEQFF.

This clonotype was picked up many times. As DNA, the CDR3 is TGTGCCACGGCATTCAGGGGGTTGGGCACTGAAGCTTTCTTT. Amino acids: CATAFRGLGTEAFF. The chain recombines TRBV28 with TRBJ1-1; 7 bases fit TRBD1. This CDR3 is 14 amino acids long. The ends lost 10 bases at V and 4 bases at J; junction bases unmatched: 12. CDR1 MDHEN and CDR2 SYDVKM come from the germline V gene.

This clonotype was seen many times. The V and J genes are TRBV27 and TRBJ2-7; 8 bases map to TRBD1. CDR1 and CDR2 (germline): MNHEY, SMNVEV (reference sequence). Germline trimming cut 2 bases from V and 4 bases from J; bases unmatched to any gene: 4. The CDR3 contains 14 residues. CDR3 nucleotides: TGTGCCAGCAGTTTAGGGACAGGAGTTTACGAGCAGTACTTC. Translation: CASSLGTGVYEQYF.

This clonotype was seen at least ten times. The CDR3 is CTSSQAQGGDYGYTF. Written as DNA, the CDR3 is TGCACCAGCAGCCAAGCACAGGGGGGCGACTATGGCTACACCTTC. The chain is built from TRBV1 and TRBJ1-2; TRBD1, the table's D call, lacks a check against the DNA. TRBV1 is assigned pseudogene status. The CDR3 runs to 15 residues.

This clonotype was counted many times. J is TRBJ2-2 and V is TRBV7-2, with TRBD2 identical over 11 bases. The V gene's germline CDR1 is SGHTA and CDR2 FQGNSA. This CDR3 comprises 17 residues. Unmatched junction bases numbered 10, after V lost 5 bases and J lost 5 bases. In DNA form, the CDR3 reads TGTGCCAGCAGCACCAGACTAGCGGGGCCCGTAACCGGGGAGCTGTTTTTT. Translated: CASSTRLAGPVTGELFF. Full variable domain (missing parts from reference TRBV7-2 and TRBJ2-2): GAGVSQSPSNKVTEKGKDVELRCDPISGHTALYWYRQSLGQGLEFLIYFQGNSAPDKSGLPSDRFSAERTGGSVSTLTIQRTQQEDSAVYLCASSTRLAGPVTGELFFGEGSRLTVL.

This clonotype was recorded many times. J is TRBJ1-2 and V is TRBV13; D is unclear. The V gene's germline CDR1 is PRHDT and CDR2 FYEKMQ (reference sequence). The CDR3 runs to 15 residues. V lost 1 base to trimming and J lost 6 bases, with 15 bases between them. CDR3 sequence (DNA): TGTGCCAGCAGCTTAGTCGGCAGCCAAGCGCATGGCTACACCTTC. This encodes CASSLVGSQAHGYTF.

In this sample, this clonotype turned up once. This chain links TRBV29-1 with TRBJ1-2; TRBD1 agrees at 9 bases. The CDR3 runs 12 residues. Germline CDR1 reads SQVTM; CDR2 reads ANQGSEA. The V gene end was trimmed by 3 bases and the J gene end by 6 bases; junction bases not matched to a gene: 2. CDR3 sequence (DNA): TGCAGCGTTGATACAGGGGGCAATGGCTACACCTTC. It yields the protein CSVDTGGNGYTF.

This clonotype has ten or more counts. The chain combines TRBV20-1 with TRBJ2-1, with TRBD2 matching 14 bases. CDR3 size: 16 residues. V shed 6 bases, J shed 5 bases, and the junction held 9 bases outside the gene matches. Per the germline V gene, CDR1 is DFQATT and CDR2 is SNEGSKA (reference sequence). The CDR3, as DNA: TGCAGTGCCGGGACTAGCGGGAGAGGGCTACACAATGAGCAGTTCTTC. It specifies CSAGTSGRGLHNEQFF.